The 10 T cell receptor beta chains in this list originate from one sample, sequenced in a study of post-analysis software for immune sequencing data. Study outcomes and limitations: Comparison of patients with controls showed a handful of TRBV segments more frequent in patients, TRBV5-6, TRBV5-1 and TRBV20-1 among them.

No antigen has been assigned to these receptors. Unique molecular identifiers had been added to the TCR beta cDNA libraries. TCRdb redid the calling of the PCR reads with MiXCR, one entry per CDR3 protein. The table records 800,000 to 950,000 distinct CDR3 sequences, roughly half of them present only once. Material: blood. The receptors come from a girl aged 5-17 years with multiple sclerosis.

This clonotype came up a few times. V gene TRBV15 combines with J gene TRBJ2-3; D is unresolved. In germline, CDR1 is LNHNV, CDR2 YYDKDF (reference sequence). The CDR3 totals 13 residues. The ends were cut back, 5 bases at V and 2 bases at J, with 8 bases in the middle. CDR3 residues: CATSRPPTDTQYF. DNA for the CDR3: TGTGCCACCAGCCGACCCCCCACAGATACGCAGTATTTT.

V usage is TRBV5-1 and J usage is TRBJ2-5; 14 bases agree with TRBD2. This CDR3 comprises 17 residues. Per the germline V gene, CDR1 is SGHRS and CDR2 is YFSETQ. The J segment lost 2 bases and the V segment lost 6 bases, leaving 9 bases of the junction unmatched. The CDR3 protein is CASIDLGTSGGQETQYF. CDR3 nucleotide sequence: TGCGCCAGCATTGACCTCGGGACTAGCGGGGGACAAGAGACCCAGTACTTC.

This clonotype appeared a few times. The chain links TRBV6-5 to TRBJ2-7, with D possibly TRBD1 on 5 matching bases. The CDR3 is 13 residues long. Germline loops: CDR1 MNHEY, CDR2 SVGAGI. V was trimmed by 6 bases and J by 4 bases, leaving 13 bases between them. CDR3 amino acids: CASRPRDRYEQYF. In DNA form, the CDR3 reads TGTGCCAGCAGACCCCGAGACAGATACGAGCAGTACTTC.

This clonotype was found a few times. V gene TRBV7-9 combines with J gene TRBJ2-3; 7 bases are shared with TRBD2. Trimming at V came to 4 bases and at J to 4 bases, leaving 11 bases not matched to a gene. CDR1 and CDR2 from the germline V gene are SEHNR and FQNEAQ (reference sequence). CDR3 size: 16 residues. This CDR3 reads CASSSPRGDRADTQYF. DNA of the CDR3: TGTGCCAGCAGCTCCCCCCGGGGGGACCGAGCAGATACGCAGTATTTT.

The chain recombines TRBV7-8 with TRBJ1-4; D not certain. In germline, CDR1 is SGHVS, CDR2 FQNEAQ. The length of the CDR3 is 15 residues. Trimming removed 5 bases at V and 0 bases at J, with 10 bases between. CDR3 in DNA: TGTGCCAGCAGCCGCAGCGATGCAACTAATGAAAAACTGTTTTTT. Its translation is CASSRSDATNEKLFF.

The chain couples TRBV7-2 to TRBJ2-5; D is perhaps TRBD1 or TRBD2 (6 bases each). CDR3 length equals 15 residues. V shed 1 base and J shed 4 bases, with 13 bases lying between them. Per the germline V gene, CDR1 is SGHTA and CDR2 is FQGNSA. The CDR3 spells CASSLEGGGGETQYF. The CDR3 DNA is TGTGCCAGCAGCTTAGAGGGGGGCGGAGGAGAGACCCAGTACTTC.

CDR3 loop: CASSRGAEGTQYF. In DNA, the CDR3 is TGTGCCAGCAGCCGCGGGGCCGAGGGGACCCAGTACTTC. V and J are TRBV7-6 and TRBJ2-5; a weak D match, TRBD2 (6 bases). With 5 bases removed from V and 7 bases from J, the gap between germline ends came to 14 bases. Germline V gives CDR1 SGHVS, CDR2 FNYEAQ. CDR3 length: 13 amino acids.

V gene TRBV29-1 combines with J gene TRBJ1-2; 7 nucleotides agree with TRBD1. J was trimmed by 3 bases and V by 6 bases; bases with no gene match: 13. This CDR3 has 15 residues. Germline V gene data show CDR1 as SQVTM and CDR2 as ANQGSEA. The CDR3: CSVPSKGQIYYGYTF. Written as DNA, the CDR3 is TGCAGCGTCCCCTCGAAGGGACAGATTTACTATGGCTACACCTTC.

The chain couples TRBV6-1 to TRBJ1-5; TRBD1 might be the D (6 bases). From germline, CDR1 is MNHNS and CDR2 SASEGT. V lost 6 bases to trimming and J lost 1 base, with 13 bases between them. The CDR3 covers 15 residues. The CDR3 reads CASSGPGESNQPQHF. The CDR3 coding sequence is TGTGCCAGCAGCGGACCAGGGGAGAGCAATCAGCCCCAGCATTTT.

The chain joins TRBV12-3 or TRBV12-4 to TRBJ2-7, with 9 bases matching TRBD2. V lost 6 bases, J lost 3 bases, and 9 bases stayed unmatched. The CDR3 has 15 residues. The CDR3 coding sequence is TGTGCCAGCAGCCGCCGGGGAGCGGGGGGCTACGAGCAGTACTTC. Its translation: CASSRRGAGGYEQYF.